This T cell receptor (beta chain) was sequenced in a study of blood T cell repertoires in COVID-19 (dated by TCRdb to 2019 to 2021). General notes on the study: Samples covering the acute and convalescent phases of COVID-19 were provided by collaborators in the United States, Italy and Spain. The prospective study material was composed of cDNA or gDNA derived from T cells, B-cell-depleted T cells, or PBMCs. Deeply sampled blood TCRbeta repertoires from subjects exposed to, actively infected with, or recovered from COVID-19 were included in the dataset. The repertoires were released in a freely available public database intended as a resource for research on the immune response to SARS-CoV-2. Samples were obtained from the ongoing ImmuneRACE study (first 160 participants) and from some 1,200 subjects provided by 6 global collaborators. Nearly every sample came with metadata listing a de-identified subject ID, COVID-19 status, age in years and sex. Where available, HLA class I and class II types were taken from metadata supplied by the sample provider and were not determined by assay-based typing. What the research found in general, with its limitations: The quantity of clinical and demographic metadata differed by source and by participant and was supplied without curation.

About this clone: Its binding antigen is unknown. No qualities accompany the bases; no much larger clone lies one base away.

Collaborating institutions collected whole blood in K2EDTA tubes following their own protocols. Collaborator samples were shipped for TCRbeta analysis as frozen whole blood, isolated PBMCs, or DNA extracted from either sample type. In the germline V gene, CDR1 corresponds to SGHTA and CDR2 to FQGNSA. Spanning cysteine to phenylalanine, the CDR3 consists of 12 amino acids. The kept DNA is CDR3 alone, 36 bases in frame from the first base. A distance of 9 bases separates the germline ends of V and J, which lose 1 base and 9 bases respectively. TCRbeta CDR3 regions were amplified from genomic DNA by means of the immunoSEQ Assay, a bias-controlled multiplex PCR. The authors processed their data as follows. Nucleated cell counts per sample were estimated from amplification of reference gene primers within the assay. To quantify the absolute abundance of each unique TCRbeta CDR3 rearrangement, sequence reads were collapsed and filtered. Productive Simpson clonality was computed per sample as the square root of Simpson's diversity index over productive rearrangements. TCRdb provides this immuneACCESS table in a form limited to in-frame rearrangements. Some clones are lacking; in checked studies, under half of them reflect an unresolved V gene, and why the rest are absent is not known. Clonal size and the V and J genes are those of that table, whereas D and trimming came from the DNA. In all, the sample holds fewer than 180,000 clones, and 80% to 90% of those were seen once. Clones ranked in the top ten supply 3% to 4% of the sample.

The clonotype originates from a man between 65 and 85 years old with acute or convalescent COVID-19. Recombination linked TRBV7-2 to TRBJ1-1, with TRBD1 tentatively as D gene (6 bases match). The sample consisted of peripheral blood. The CDR3 protein is CASSLVGGKAFF. The bases are TGTGCCAGCAGCTTAGTAGGGGGTAAAGCTTTCTTT. The reference TRBV7-2 and TRBJ1-1 proteins fill in what lies around the CDR3, so the full variable domain reads GAGVSQSPSNKVTEKGKDVELRCDPISGHTALYWYRQSLGQGLEFLIYFQGNSAPDKSGLPSDRFSAERTGGSVSTLTIQRTQQEDSAVYLCASSLVGGKAFFGQGTRLTVV.